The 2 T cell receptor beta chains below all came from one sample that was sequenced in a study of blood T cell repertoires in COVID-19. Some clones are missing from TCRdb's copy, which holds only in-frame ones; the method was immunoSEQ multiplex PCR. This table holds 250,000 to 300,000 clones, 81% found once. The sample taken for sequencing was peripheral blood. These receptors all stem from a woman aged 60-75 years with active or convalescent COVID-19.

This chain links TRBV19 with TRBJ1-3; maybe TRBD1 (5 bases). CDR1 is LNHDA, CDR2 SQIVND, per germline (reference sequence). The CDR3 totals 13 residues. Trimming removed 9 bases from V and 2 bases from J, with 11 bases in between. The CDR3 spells CASGGVAGNTIYF. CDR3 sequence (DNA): TGTGCCAGCGGGGGGGTCGCTGGAAACACCATATATTTT. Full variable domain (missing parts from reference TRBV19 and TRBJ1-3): DGGITQSPKYLFRKEGQNVTLSCEQNLNHDAMYWYRQDPGQGLRLIYYSQIVNDFQKGDIAEGYSVSREKKESFPLTVTSAQKNPTAFYLCASGGVAGNTIYFGEGSWLTVV.

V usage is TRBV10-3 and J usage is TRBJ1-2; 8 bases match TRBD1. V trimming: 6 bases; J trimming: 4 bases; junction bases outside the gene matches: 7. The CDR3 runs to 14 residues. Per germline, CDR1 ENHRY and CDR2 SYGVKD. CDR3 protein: CAIRGQGFVYGYTF. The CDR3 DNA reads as TGTGCCATCAGAGGACAGGGTTTCGTCTATGGCTACACCTTC.